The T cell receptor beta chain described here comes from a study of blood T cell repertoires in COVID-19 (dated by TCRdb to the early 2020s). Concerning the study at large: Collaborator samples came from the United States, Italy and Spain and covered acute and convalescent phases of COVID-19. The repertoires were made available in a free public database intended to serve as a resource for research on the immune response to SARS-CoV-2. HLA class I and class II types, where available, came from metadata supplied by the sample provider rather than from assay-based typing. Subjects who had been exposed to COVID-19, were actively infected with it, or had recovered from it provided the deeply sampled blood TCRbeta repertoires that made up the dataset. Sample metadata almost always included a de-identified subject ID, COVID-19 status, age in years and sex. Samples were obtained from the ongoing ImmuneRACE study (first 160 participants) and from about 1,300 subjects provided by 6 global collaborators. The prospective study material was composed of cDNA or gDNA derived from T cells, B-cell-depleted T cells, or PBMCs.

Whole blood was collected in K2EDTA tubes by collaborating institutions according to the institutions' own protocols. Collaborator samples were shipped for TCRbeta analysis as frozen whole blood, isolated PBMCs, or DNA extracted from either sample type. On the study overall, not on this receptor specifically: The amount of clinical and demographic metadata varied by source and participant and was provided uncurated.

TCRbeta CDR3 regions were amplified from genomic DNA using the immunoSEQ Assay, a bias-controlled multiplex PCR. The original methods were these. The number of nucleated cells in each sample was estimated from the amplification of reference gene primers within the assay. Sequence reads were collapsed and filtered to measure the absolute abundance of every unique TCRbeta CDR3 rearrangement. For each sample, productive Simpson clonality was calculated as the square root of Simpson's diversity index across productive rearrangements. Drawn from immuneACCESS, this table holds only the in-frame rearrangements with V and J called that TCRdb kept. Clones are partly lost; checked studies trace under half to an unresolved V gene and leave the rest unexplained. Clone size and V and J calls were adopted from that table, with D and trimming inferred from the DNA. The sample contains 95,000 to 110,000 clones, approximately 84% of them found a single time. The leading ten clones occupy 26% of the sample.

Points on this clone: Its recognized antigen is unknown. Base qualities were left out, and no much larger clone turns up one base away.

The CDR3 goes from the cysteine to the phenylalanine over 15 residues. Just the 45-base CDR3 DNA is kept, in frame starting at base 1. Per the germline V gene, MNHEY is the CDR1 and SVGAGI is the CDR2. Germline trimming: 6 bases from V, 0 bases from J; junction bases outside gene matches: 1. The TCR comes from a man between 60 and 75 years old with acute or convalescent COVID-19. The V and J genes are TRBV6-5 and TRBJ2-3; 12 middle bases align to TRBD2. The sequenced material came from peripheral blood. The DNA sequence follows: TGTGCCAGCAGAGGGACTAGCGGGAGCACAGATACGCAGTATTTT. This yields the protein CASRGTSGSTDTQYF.